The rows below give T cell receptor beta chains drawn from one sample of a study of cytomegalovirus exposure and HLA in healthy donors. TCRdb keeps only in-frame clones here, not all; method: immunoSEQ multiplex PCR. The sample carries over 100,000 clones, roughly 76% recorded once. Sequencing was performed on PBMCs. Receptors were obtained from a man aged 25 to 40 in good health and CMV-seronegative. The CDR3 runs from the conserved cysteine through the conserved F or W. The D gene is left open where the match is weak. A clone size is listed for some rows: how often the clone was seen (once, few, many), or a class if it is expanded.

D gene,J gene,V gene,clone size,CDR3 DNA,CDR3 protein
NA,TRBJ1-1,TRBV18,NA,TGTGCCAGCTCTACCGCGGGGGGATTCGGCACTGAAGCTTTCTTT,CASSTAGGFGTEAFF
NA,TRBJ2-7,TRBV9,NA,TGTGCCAGCAGCGTAGGCGGCAGGGTTGGCTACGAGCAGTACTTC,CASSVGGRVGYEQYF
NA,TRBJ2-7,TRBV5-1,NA,TGCGCCAGCAGACTCGGGTCCTCCTACGAGCAGTACTTC,CASRLGSSYEQYF
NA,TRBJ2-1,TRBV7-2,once,TGTGCCAGCAGCCCATACCCCGGGAATGAGCAGTTCTTC,CASSPYPGNEQFF
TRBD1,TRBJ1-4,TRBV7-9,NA,TGTGCCAGCAGCTTAAGAGGGGACAGGGTTGGAGAAAAACTGTTTTTT,CASSLRGDRVGEKLFF
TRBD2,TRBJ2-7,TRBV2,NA,TGTGCCAGCAGTAATAGCGGGGGCCCCTACGAGCAGTACTTC,CASSNSGGPYEQYF
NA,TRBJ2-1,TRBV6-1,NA,TGTGCCAGCAGTGAAGCGGTCAGCTCCTACAATGAGCAGTTCTTC,CASSEAVSSYNEQFF
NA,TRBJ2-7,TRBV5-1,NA,TGCGCCAGCAGCTTGCTAGGGGACTACGAGCAGTACTTC,CASSLLGDYEQYF
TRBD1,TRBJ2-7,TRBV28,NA,TGTGCCAGCAGTTTAGAGTGGACAGGGGCCTACGAGCAGTACTTC,CASSLEWTGAYEQYF
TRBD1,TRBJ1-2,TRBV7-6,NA,TGTGCCAGCAGCGACGGACAGGGGAGCTACACCTTC,CASSDGQGSYTF
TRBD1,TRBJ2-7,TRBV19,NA,TGTGCCACCACGGGACAGGCTTGGGAGCAGTACTTC,CATTGQAWEQYF
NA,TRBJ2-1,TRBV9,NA,TGTGCCAGCAGCGCCTACCATGAGCAGTTCTTC,CASSAYHEQFF
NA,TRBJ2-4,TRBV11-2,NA,TGTGCCAGCAGCCTCCTTACTTTTACAGGAGAACTAGCCAAAAACATTCAGTACTTC,CASSLLTFTGELAKNIQYF
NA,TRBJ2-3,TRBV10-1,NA,TGCGCCAGCAGTGAGTCCCCCAGGGTTACAGATACGCAGTATTTT,CASSESPRVTDTQYF
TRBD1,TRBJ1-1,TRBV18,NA,TGTGCCAGCTCACCCCTTACAGGGGTCACTGAAGCTTTCTTT,CASSPLTGVTEAFF
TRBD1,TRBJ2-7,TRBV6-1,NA,TGTGCCAGCAGCCCCGGGACAGTGAATTCCTACGAGCAGTACTTC,CASSPGTVNSYEQYF
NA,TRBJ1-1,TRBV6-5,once,TGTGCCAGCAGTTATAGGGGTCAGGGTAACACTGAAGTTTTCTTT,CASSYRGQGNTEVFF
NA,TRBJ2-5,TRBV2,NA,TGTGCCAGCAGTGGTGTATCGGGGAGAGGGGAGACCCAGTACTTC,CASSGVSGRGETQYF
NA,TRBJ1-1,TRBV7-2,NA,TGTGCCAGCAGCTTAGTGGGGCAGGGCTTGCTCAACACTGAAGCTTTCTTT,CASSLVGQGLLNTEAFF
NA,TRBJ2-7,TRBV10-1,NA,TGCGCCAGCAGTGAGTCGAAAGGGGGGGACGAGCAGTACTTC,CASSESKGGDEQYF
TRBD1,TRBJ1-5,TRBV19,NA,TGTGCCAGTAGTAACCCTCTCGCCGTACTCCGGGACAGGGTCAATCAGCCCCAGCATTTT,CASSNPLAVLRDRVNQPQHF
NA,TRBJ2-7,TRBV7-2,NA,TGTGCCAGCAGCTTAGTTTTAGGGAGGACCTACGAGCAGTACTTC,CASSLVLGRTYEQYF
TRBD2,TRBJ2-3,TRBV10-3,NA,TGTGCCATCAGTGTCTATCCTAGCGGGGGCACAGATACGCAGTATTTT,CAISVYPSGGTDTQYF
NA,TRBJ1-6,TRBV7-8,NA,TGTGCCAGCAGCTTAGACAGTCTCTTAGATTCACCCCTCCACTTT,CASSLDSLLDSPLHF
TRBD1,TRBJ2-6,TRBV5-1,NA,TGCGCCAGCAGCTGGGACAGTATATCTGGGGCCAACGGCCTGACTTTC,CASSWDSISGANGLTF
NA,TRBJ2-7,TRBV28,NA,TGTGCCAGCAGTCCCGGTGGAGGGGCTGACGAGCAGTACTTC,CASSPGGGADEQYF
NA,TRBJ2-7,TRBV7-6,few,TGTGCCAGCAGCTTTCAGACAGGACGGGTTTCCAACGAGCAGTACTTC,CASSFQTGRVSNEQYF
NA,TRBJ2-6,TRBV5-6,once,TGTGCCAGCAGCTTGGGACCAGGGTCGGGGGCCAACGTCCTGACTTTC,CASSLGPGSGANVLTF
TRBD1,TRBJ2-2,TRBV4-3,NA,TGCGCCAGCAGCCCCGGGACAGGATTCACCGGGGAGCTGTTTTTT,CASSPGTGFTGELFF
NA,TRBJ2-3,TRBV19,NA,TGTGCCAGTAAGCGGATAGACAGGATTAACACAGATACGCAGTATTTT,CASKRIDRINTDTQYF
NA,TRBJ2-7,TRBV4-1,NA,TGCGCCAGCAGCCAAGAGGGGCGGGGGCCCAGCTACGAGCAGTACTTC,CASSQEGRGPSYEQYF
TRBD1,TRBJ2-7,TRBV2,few,TGTGCCAGTAGACAGGGGGCGACGATCTACGAGCAGTACTTC,CASRQGATIYEQYF
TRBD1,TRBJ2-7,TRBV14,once,TGTGCCAGCAGCCCCCTAGCCGGACAGGGCCACGAGCAGTACTTC,CASSPLAGQGHEQYF
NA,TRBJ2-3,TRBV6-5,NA,TGTGCCAGCAGTTACGCCATAGCGGTTCCCACAGATACGCAGTATTTT,CASSYAIAVPTDTQYF
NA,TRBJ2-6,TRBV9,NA,TGTGCCAGCAGCGTAGATCCCAGGGGACGATCAGGGGCCAACGTCCTGACTTTC,CASSVDPRGRSGANVLTF
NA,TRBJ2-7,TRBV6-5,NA,TGTGCCACCCAGACCTGGCGGGTGCCATTCGAGCAGTACTTC,CATQTWRVPFEQYF
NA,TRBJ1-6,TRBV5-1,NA,TGCGCCAGCCAACTCCAGGACACCAAGGATTCACCCCTCCACTTT,CASQLQDTKDSPLHF
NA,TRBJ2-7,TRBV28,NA,TGTGCCAGCAACCCAGGGGGGTTCTACGAGCAGTACTTC,CASNPGGFYEQYF
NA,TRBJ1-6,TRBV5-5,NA,TGTGCCAGCAGCTTTGAAAGGACAGCGACATCACCCCTCCACTTT,CASSFERTATSPLHF
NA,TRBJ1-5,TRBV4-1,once,TGCGCCAGCAGCCAAGCCTCAACAGGGAGCAATCAGCCCCAGCATTTT,CASSQASTGSNQPQHF
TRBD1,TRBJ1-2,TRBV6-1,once,TGTGCCAGCATATTAGGGGGCAATAACTATGGCTACACCTTC,CASILGGNNYGYTF
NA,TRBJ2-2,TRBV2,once,TGTGCCAGCAGTGGCGCCGTGCCGGGACTTCTATACACCGGGGAGCTGTTTTTT,CASSGAVPGLLYTGELFF
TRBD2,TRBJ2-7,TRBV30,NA,TGTGCCTGGAGTGGGACTAGCGGGGGCGAGCAGTACTTC,CAWSGTSGGEQYF